A single sample is the source of the 28 T cell receptor beta chains below, sequenced in a study of identical twins (dated by TCRdb to about 2016). Library preparation was by 5' RACE. The data were produced on an Illumina HiSeq 2000. TCRdb redid the processing of the public reads, applying fastp at Q25 and MiXCR, and retained in-frame beta chains. Each record represents a unique CDR3 protein, reported with the most common genes and DNA among its rows. The sample table shows 1.5 million to 2 million distinct CDR3 sequences, and about 30% are seen once. Approximately 0.25% of the sample goes to the ten largest clones. The sequenced sample consisted of cord blood. These receptors all come from a newborn girl in good health.

This clonotype was counted ten times or more. V is TRBV10-3 and J is TRBJ2-7; D unresolved. The CDR3 covers 14 residues. Germline CDR1 and CDR2: ENHRY and SYGVKD. Trimming removed 0 bases at V and 3 bases at J, with 9 bases between. DNA for the CDR3: TGTGCCATCAGTGAGTCTAGTAGGTTCTACGAGCAGTACTTC. Encoded protein: CAISESSRFYEQYF.

This chain uses TRBV24-1 with TRBJ2-7; perhaps D is TRBD1 or TRBD2 (5 bases each). Germline V gene data show CDR1 as KGHDR and CDR2 as SFDVKD. CDR3 size: 16 residues. V was cut by 0 bases and J by 3 bases, with 14 bases left in between. The DNA for the CDR3 is TGTGCCACCAGTGATTTGCAGGGCGAGGGAAACTACGAGCAGTACTTC. Translation gives CATSDLQGEGNYEQYF.

The genes are TRBV7-2 and TRBJ2-5; 11 nucleotides align to TRBD2. CDR1 and CDR2 (germline): SGHTA, FQGNSA. V lost 2 bases and J lost 11; bases outside the gene matches: 19. CDR3 size: 18 residues. CDR3 residues: CASSLNFRGTSGNNEQYF. For the CDR3, the DNA is TGTGCCAGCAGCTTAAATTTTCGAGGGACTAGCGGCAACAATGAGCAGTACTTC.

V gene TRBV20-1 combines with J gene TRBJ1-5; D is unclear. The CDR3 contains 14 residues. Germline CDR1 reads DFQATT; CDR2 reads SNEGSKA (reference sequence). Trimming stripped 0 bases from V and 4 bases from J, with 10 bases between. For the CDR3, the DNA is TGCAGTGCTAGAGATCGCACAGTTAATCAGCCCCAGCATTTT. This gives the protein CSARDRTVNQPQHF.

V is TRBV5-1 and J is TRBJ2-1; TRBD2 aligns across 10 bases. There are 14 residues in the CDR3. CDR1 is SGHRS and CDR2 is YFSETQ in the germline V gene. Trimming cost V 4 bases and J 7 bases; bases outside gene matches: 5. In nucleotides, the CDR3 is TGCGCCAGCAGCGGGACTAGCGCTTGGAATGAGCAGTTCTTC. As protein: CASSGTSAWNEQFF.

This clonotype was seen many times. The CDR3 loop is CASSQTDNYGYTF. CDR3 DNA sequence: TGTGCCAGCAGCCAAACGGATAACTATGGCTACACCTTC. This rearrangement joins TRBV4-2 to TRBJ1-2; D is ambiguous. V dropped 2 bases and J dropped 1 base, with 5 bases sitting between them. Germline V CDR1 and CDR2: LGHNA, YNFKEQ. CDR3 size: 13 residues.

The chain combines TRBV3-1 with TRBJ2-5, with 9 bases fitting TRBD1. The CDR3 contains 12 residues. CDR1 and CDR2 from the germline V gene are LGHDT and YNNKEL (reference sequence). Unmatched junction bases numbered 2, after V lost 1 base and J lost 11 bases. This CDR3 reads CASSQVGQGQYF. As DNA, the CDR3 is TGTGCCAGCAGCCAAGTAGGACAGGGGCAGTACTTC.

On this clonotype itself: Here the CDR3 omits its conserved ending phenylalanine or tryptophan, so a read error is the likely source. The rearrangement joins TRBV12-3 or TRBV12-4 to TRBJ2-3; TRBD2 might be the D (6 bases). The V gene lost 4 bases and the J gene lost 5 bases, with 16 bases spanning the gap. The length of the CDR3 is 15 residues. The CDR3 protein is CASSSFSGLVDTQYS. The DNA of the CDR3 is TGTGCCAGCAGTTCTTTCAGCGGGTTAGTAGATACGCAGTATTCT.

Many counts were recorded for this clonotype. The gene calls are TRBV5-1 and TRBJ2-1; 8 bases map to TRBD2. Germline loops: CDR1 SGHRS, CDR2 YFSETQ. V shed 4 bases, J shed 0 bases, and the junction held 3 bases outside the gene matches. The CDR3 spans 15 residues. The CDR3 DNA reads as TGCGCCAGCAGCCAGACTAGCGCCTCCTACAATGAGCAGTTCTTC. This codes for CASSQTSASYNEQFF.

This clonotype was picked up a small number of times. The chain has TRBV10-3 and TRBJ1-5; 9 bases are shared with TRBD1. CDR1 ENHRY and CDR2 SYGVKD come from the germline V gene. The length of the CDR3 is 15 residues. V trimming: 3 bases; J trimming: 5 bases; junction bases outside the gene matches: 5. The CDR3 region is CAISDPGQGDQPQHF. The CDR3, as DNA: TGTGCCATCAGTGACCCGGGACAGGGAGATCAGCCCCAGCATTTT.

This clonotype was seen a few times. The chain employs TRBV24-1 and TRBJ1-5; D is uncertain. V gave up 5 bases and J gave up 5 bases, with 12 bases separating them. There are 14 residues in the CDR3. CDR1 and CDR2 from the germline V gene are KGHDR and SFDVKD. The CDR3 sequence is CATSGAGLHQPQHF. CDR3 sequence (DNA): TGTGCCACCAGTGGGGCGGGTTTACATCAGCCCCAGCATTTT.

V gene TRBV9 combines with J gene TRBJ1-6, with TRBD1 matching 7 bases. V lost 0 bases to trimming and J lost 6 bases; unmatched junction nucleotides: 6. Germline lookup yields CDR1 SGDLS and CDR2 YYNGEE. The CDR3 has 16 amino acids. CDR3 in amino acids: CASSVAPAGGNSPLHF. In nucleotides, the CDR3 is TGTGCCAGCAGCGTAGCTCCGGCAGGGGGTAATTCACCCCTCCACTTT.

V is TRBV18 and J is TRBJ2-3; D ambiguous. The CDR3 totals 14 residues. Deletions cut 2 bases from V and 3 bases from J, with 9 bases between. In germline, CDR1 is KGHSH, CDR2 LQKENI. In DNA, the CDR3 is TGTGCCAGCTCACCAGGAACACAGACAGATACGCAGTATTTT. This codes for CASSPGTQTDTQYF.

This chain connects TRBV24-1 to TRBJ2-5; maybe TRBD1 (6 bases). Germline CDR1 KGHDR, CDR2 SFDVKD. Trimming took 2 bases from V and 1 from J, leaving 16 bases between them. This CDR3 spans 17 amino acids. CDR3 in amino acids: CATSDSSPGHPQETQYF. CDR3 DNA sequence: TGTGCCACCAGTGATTCTTCTCCGGGACACCCCCAAGAGACCCAGTACTTC.

The chain's CDR3 is CASSLASRGVDTQYF. The CDR3 DNA sequence: TGCGCCAGCAGCTTGGCCTCTCGAGGGGTGGATACGCAGTATTTT. The chain joins TRBV5-1 to TRBJ2-3; D is tentatively TRBD1 or TRBD2 (5 bases each). The germline CDR1 and CDR2 sequences are SGHRS and YFSETQ. The CDR3 runs 15 residues. V dropped 0 bases and J dropped 6 bases, with 14 bases sitting between them.

This clonotype was seen a handful of times. In DNA form, the CDR3 reads TGTGCCAGCAGCTTCCTCGGACTAGGGGCCAAAAACATTCAGTACTTC. Residues: CASSFLGLGAKNIQYF. The V and J genes are TRBV5-6 and TRBJ2-4; 7 bases align to TRBD2. After removal of 2 bases from V and 1 base from J, the junction contained 6 bases not matched to a gene. The CDR3 has 16 amino acids. The germline V gene has CDR1 SGHDT and CDR2 YYEEEE.

The chain carries TRBV24-1 and TRBJ1-2; 9 bases map to TRBD1. This CDR3 has 15 amino acids. CDR1 and CDR2 from the germline V gene are KGHDR and SFDVKD. V dropped 5 bases and J dropped 4; count of bases not matched to a gene: 7. The CDR3 DNA sequence: TGTGCCACCAGTGCCCCCGACAGGGGGGTCTATGGCTACACCTTC. It codes for CATSAPDRGVYGYTF.

The chain uses TRBV12-3 or TRBV12-4 and TRBJ2-2; D is unclear. The CDR3 length is 14 residues. V was pared by 7 bases and J by 0 bases, with 9 bases between. The CDR3 reads CASTKEPNTGELFF. In nucleotides, the CDR3 is TGTGCCAGCACAAAGGAACCGAACACCGGGGAGCTGTTTTTT.

In the case of this clonotype: This may stem from a read error, because a much larger clone lies one nucleotide away. The chain couples TRBV11-2 to TRBJ2-1; the match to TRBD2 covers 12 bases. The J call is uncertain, as TRBJ2-7 better fits the DNA end. Per germline, CDR1 SGHAT and CDR2 FQNNGV. This CDR3 has 15 residues. The CDR3 here is CASRPRLAGDGEQYF. CDR3 in DNA: TGTGCCAGCAGACCCAGACTAGCGGGAGACGGTGAGCAGTACTTC.

On this clonotype itself: Possible read error: a much larger clone is one base away. The chain recombines TRBV21-1 with TRBJ2-7. TRBV21-1 is assigned pseudogene status. The CDR3 has 12 residues. Here the CDR3 DNA reads TGTGCCAGCAGCAAGGGCGCCTACGAGCAGTGCTTC. Its translation: CASSKGAYEQCF.

CDR3 sequence (DNA): TGTGCCAGCAGTTTATGGCCAGGGCCCTACAATGAGCAGTTCTTC. Encoded protein: CASSLWPGPYNEQFF. This sequence joins TRBV28 and TRBJ2-1, with D maybe TRBD1 (5 bases). Trimming took off 0 bases at V and 2 bases at J, with 8 bases between the two ends. This CDR3 region has 15 residues. Germline V gene sequence: CDR1 MDHEN, CDR2 SYDVKM.

This clonotype was observed a handful of times. The rearrangement joins TRBV29-1 to TRBJ2-3, with 7 bases lining up with TRBD2. This CDR3 region has 14 residues. Trimming took 5 bases from V and 5 from J; bases not matched to a gene: 10. Looked up from germline, CDR1 is SQVTM and CDR2 is ANQGSEA. The CDR3 here is CSVRTRGLGDTQYF. In nucleotides, the CDR3 is TGCAGCGTTCGGACTAGAGGGTTAGGAGATACGCAGTATTTT.

In this sample, this clonotype turned up many times. The rearrangement uses TRBV20-1 and TRBJ2-3; 10 bases map to TRBD2. V shed 0 bases and J 4 bases; nucleotides not matched to a gene: 4. CDR1 is DFQATT, CDR2 SNEGSKA, per germline (reference sequence). The CDR3 covers 15 residues. In DNA form, the CDR3 reads TGCAGTGCTAGAGATTATGGACTAGCGGCAGATACGCAGTATTTT. It encodes CSARDYGLAADTQYF.

The chain carries TRBV20-1 and TRBJ2-5; TRBD2 matches 10 bases. V lost 3 bases to trimming and J lost 9 bases; unmatched junction nucleotides: 10. The germline V gene has CDR1 DFQATT and CDR2 SNEGSKA (reference sequence). The CDR3 loop spans 14 amino acids. CDR3 coding DNA: TGCAGTGCTAGTGACAAAGCGGGGGGGACGGCCCAGTACTTC. Translated, it gives CSASDKAGGTAQYF.

The table lists this clonotype with many counts. The V call is TRBV15, the J call TRBJ1-2, with a weak D call TRBD1 (6 bases). Trimming left V 0 bases short and J 2 bases short, with 10 bases between. The germline gives CDR1 LNHNV, CDR2 YYDKDF (reference sequence). This CDR3 is 15 amino acids long. The DNA for the CDR3 is TGTGCCACCAGCAGAGAGGAAACAGGGAACTATGGCTACACCTTC. Amino acid sequence: CATSREETGNYGYTF. Based on the CDR3 plus reference TRBV15 and TRBJ1-2, the full variable domain is DAMVIQNPRYQVTQFGKPVTLSCSQTLNHNVMYWYQQKSSQAPKLLFHYYDKDFNNEADTPDNFQSRRPNTSFCFLDIRSPGLGDTAMYLCATSREETGNYGYTFGSGTRLTVV.

The chain has TRBV13 and TRBJ2-5, with 8 nucleotides matching TRBD2. CDR1 and CDR2 from the germline V gene are PRHDT and FYEKMQ (reference sequence). J gave up 5 bases and V 5 bases, and 10 bases lay outside the gene matches. The CDR3 spans 15 residues. The CDR3 spells CASSARLALVETQYF. In nucleotides, the CDR3 is TGTGCCAGCAGCGCCAGACTAGCGCTTGTGGAGACCCAGTACTTC.

The rearrangement joins TRBV10-1 to TRBJ2-2; unclear D gene. Between the trimmed V and J ends, which lost 0 bases and 0 bases, there was a span of 5 bases. The length of the CDR3 is 15 residues. Germline CDR1 reads WNHNN; CDR2 reads SYGVQD (reference sequence). In DNA form, the CDR3 reads TGCGCCAGCAGTGAGTCGAAGACGAACACCGGGGAGCTGTTTTTT. This gives the protein CASSESKTNTGELFF.

This clonotype was seen more than once but under ten times. The gene calls are TRBV6-6 and TRBJ1-3; TRBD1 matches at 9 bases. The CDR3 covers 14 residues. The V segment lost 8 bases and the J segment 3 bases; nucleotides outside the gene matches: 5. CDR1 MNHNY and CDR2 SVGAGI come from the germline V gene (reference sequence). CDR3 residues: CASLLDRGGNTIYF. DNA of the CDR3: TGTGCCAGCCTACTGGACAGGGGTGGAAACACCATATATTTT.